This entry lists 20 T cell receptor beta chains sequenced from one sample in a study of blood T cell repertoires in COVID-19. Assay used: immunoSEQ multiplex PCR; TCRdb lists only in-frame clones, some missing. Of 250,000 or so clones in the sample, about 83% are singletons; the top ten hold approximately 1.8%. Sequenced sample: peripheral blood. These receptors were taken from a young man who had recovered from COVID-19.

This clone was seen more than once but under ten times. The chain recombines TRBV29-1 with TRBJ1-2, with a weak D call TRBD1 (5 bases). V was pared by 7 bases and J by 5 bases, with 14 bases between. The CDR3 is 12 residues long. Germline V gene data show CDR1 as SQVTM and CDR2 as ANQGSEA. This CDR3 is CSAKTAFYGYTF. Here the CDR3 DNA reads TGCAGCGCCAAGACAGCATTTTATGGCTACACCTTC.

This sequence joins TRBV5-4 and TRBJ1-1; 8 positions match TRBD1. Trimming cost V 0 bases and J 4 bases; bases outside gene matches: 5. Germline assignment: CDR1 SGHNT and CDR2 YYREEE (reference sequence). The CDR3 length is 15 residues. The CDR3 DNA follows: TGTGCCAGCAGCTTGGTGCAGGGGGCGAGCACTGAAGCTTTCTTT. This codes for CASSLVQGASTEAFF.

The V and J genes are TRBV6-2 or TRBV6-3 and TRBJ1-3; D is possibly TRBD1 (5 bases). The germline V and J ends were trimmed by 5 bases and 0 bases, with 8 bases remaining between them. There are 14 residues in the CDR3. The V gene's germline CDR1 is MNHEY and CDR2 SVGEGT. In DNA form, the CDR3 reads TGTGCCAGCAGTCCACAGGCCTCTGGAAACACCATATATTTT. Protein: CASSPQASGNTIYF.

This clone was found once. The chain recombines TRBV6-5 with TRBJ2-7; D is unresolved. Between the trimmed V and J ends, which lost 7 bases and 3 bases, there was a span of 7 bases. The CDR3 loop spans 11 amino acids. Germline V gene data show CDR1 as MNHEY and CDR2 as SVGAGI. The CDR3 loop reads CASTQYYEQYV. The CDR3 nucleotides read TGTGCCAGCACCCAGTACTACGAGCAGTACGTC.

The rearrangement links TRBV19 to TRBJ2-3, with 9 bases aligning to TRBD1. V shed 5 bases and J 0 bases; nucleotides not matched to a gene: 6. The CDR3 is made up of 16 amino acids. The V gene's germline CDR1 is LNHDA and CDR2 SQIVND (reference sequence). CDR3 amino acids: CASSLTGGLSTDTQYF. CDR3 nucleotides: TGTGCCAGTAGTCTGACAGGGGGTCTTAGCACAGATACGCAGTATTTT.

CDR3: CASSALDRSGEQYV. The DNA of the CDR3 is TGCGCCAGCAGCGCTCTGGACAGGTCGGGGGAGCAGTACGTC. The chain uses TRBV5-1 and TRBJ2-7, with TRBD1 matching over 7 bases. The CDR3 sequence is 14 residues long. Trimming took 4 bases from V and 7 from J; bases not matched to a gene: 11. Germline V gene lookup returns CDR1 SGHRS and CDR2 YFSETQ.

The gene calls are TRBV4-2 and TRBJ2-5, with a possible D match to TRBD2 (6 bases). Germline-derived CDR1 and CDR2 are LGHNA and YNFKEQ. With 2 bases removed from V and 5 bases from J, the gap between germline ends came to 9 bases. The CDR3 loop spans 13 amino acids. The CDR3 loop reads CASSQSAGETQYF. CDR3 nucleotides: TGTGCCAGCAGCCAATCGGCGGGGGAGACCCAGTACTTC.

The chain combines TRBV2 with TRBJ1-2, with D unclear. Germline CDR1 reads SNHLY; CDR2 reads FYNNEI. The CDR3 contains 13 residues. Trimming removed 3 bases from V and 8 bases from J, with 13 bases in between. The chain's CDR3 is CASSEERTGGYTF. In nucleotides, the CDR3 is TGTGCCAGCAGTGAGGAGCGGACGGGGGGCTACACCTTC. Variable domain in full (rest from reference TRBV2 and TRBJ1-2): EPEVTQTPSHQVTQMGQEVILRCVPISNHLYFYWYRQILGQKVEFLVSFYNNEISEKSEIFDDQFSVERPDGSNFTLKIRSTKLEDSAMYFCASSEERTGGYTFGSGTRLTVV.

CDR3: CASSFGQGSEQYF. The CDR3 DNA is TGTGCCAGCAGCTTTGGACAGGGAAGCGAGCAGTACTTC. The chain employs TRBV7-6 and TRBJ2-7, with 8 bases aligning to TRBD1. CDR1 is SGHVS and CDR2 is FNYEAQ in the germline V gene. J gave up 6 bases and V 3 bases, and 4 bases lay outside the gene matches. The CDR3 totals 13 residues.

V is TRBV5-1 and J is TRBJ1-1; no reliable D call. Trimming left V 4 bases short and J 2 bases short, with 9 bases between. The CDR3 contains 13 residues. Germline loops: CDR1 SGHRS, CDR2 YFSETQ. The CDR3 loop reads CASSVTGNTEAFF. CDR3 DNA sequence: TGCGCCAGCAGCGTGACGGGTAACACTGAAGCTTTCTTT.

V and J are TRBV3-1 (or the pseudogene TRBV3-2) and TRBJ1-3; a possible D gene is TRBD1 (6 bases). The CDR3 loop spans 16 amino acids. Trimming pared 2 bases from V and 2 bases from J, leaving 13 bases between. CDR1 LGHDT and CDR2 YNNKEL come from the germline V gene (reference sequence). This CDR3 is CASSQLHRAPGNTIYF. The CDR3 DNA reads TGTGCCAGCAGCCAACTACACAGGGCTCCTGGAAACACCATATATTTT.

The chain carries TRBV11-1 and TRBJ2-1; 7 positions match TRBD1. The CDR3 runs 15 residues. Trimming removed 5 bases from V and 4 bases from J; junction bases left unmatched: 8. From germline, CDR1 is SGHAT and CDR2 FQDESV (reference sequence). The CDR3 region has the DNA TGTGCCAGCAGCGTTGACAGGGCAGGGTACAATGAGCAGTTCTTC. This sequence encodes CASSVDRAGYNEQFF. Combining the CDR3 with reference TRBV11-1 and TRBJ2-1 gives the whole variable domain EAEVAQSPRYKITEKSQAVAFWCDPISGHATLYWYRQILGQGPELLVQFQDESVVDDSQLPKDRFSAERLKGVDSTLKIQPAELGDSAMYLCASSVDRAGYNEQFFGPGTRLTVL.

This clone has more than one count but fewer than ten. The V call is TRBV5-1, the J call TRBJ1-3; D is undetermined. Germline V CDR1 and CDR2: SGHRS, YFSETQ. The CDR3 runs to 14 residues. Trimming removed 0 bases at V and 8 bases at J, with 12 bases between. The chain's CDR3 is CASSLGQVEDTIYF. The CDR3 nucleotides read TGCGCCAGCAGCTTGGGGCAGGTGGAAGACACCATATATTTT.

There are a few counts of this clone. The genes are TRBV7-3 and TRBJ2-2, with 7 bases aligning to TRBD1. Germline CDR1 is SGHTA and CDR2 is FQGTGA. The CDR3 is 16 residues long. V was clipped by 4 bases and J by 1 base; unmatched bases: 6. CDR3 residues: CASSSVQGRNTGELFF. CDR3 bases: TGTGCCAGCAGCTCCGTACAGGGGCGGAACACCGGGGAGCTGTTTTTT.

CDR3 bases: TGCGCCAGCAGCCCTTCGACAGGGTCCTACGAGCAGTACTTC. This gives the protein CASSPSTGSYEQYF. The J gene is TRBJ2-7, the V gene TRBV5-1, with 7 bases identical to TRBD1. V was clipped by 4 bases and J by 1 base; unmatched bases: 5. There are 14 residues in the CDR3. Germline V gene data show CDR1 as SGHRS and CDR2 as YFSETQ.

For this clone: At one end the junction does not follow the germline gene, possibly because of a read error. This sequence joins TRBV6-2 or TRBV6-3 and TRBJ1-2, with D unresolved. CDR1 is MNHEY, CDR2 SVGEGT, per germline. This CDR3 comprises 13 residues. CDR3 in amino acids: CATSRDTTYGYTF. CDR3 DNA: TGTGCCACCAGTCGAGACACAACCTATGGCTACACCTTC.

CDR3 nucleotide sequence: TGCGCCAGCAGCTTGGTACTGGAGACAGGGGACGGCGGCTACACCTTC. Its protein is CASSLVLETGDGGYTF. The chain recombines TRBV5-1 with TRBJ1-2; 8 bases line up with TRBD1. The CDR3 covers 16 residues. Germline lookup yields CDR1 SGHRS and CDR2 YFSETQ. The V and J ends lost 0 bases and 8 bases, in that order; junction bases with no gene match: 12.

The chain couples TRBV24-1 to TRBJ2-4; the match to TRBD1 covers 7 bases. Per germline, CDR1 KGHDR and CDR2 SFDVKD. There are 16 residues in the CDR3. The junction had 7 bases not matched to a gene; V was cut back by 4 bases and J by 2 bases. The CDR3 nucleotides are TGTGCCACCAGTGACCAACGACAGGGAACCAAAAACATTCAGTACTTC. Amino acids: CATSDQRQGTKNIQYF.

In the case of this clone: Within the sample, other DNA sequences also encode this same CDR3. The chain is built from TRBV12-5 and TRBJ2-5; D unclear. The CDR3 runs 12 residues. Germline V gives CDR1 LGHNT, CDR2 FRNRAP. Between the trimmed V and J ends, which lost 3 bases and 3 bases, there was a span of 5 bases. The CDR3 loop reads CASGFGEETQYF. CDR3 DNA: TGTGCTAGTGGTTTCGGTGAAGAGACCCAGTACTTC.

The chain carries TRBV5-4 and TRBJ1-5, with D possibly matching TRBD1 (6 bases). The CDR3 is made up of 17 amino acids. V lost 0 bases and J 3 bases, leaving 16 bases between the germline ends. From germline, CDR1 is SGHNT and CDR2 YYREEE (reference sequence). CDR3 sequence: CASSLGGPLSNNQPQHF. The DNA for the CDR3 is TGTGCCAGCAGCTTGGGGGGGCCCCTTTCCAACAATCAGCCCCAGCATTTT.